The present TCR beta chain was sequenced within a study of type 1 regulatory T cells (dated by TCRdb to about 2021). For the wider study: An in vitro protocol by which a Tr1-enriched, alloantigen-specific CD4 T cell product named T-allo10 was generated was characterized in the study. T-allo10 was being evaluated clinically in patients with hematological malignancies who were receiving allogeneic hematopoietic stem cell transplantation.

The full study reports these points: Tr1 cells showed a more restricted TCR repertoire than non-Tr1 cells, which the study interpreted as alloantigen-induced clonal expansion.

Concerning this clonotype itself: The antigen this receptor binds is unknown. No much larger clonotype is one base removed from it; base qualities were not supplied.

The run used an Illumina MiSeq. TCRdb reprocessed the public reads (quality trimming at Q25 with fastp, clone calling with MiXCR) and kept in-frame beta chains. For every CDR3 protein sequence, its rows merge into one entry that carries the most common genes and DNA. For this sample the table gives more than 50,000 distinct CDR3 sequences, of which 62% were detected only once. The ten largest clones take up 1.5% to 2% of the sample. The source is a human donor in good health. Specimen: cultured non-Tr1 T cells, either the whole culture or a sorted T cell fraction (not recorded which). The cell subset or site tag for this specimen amounts to: non-Tr1 population from the T-allo10 product.

The DNA sequence is given as TGTGCCAGCGGATCAGGTGATTTCGATGGCACTGAAGCTTTCTTT. Translated, it gives CASGSGDFDGTEAFF. The V gene is TRBV6-6 and the J gene is TRBJ1-1; the D gene cannot be resolved reliably. The germline V gene (reference sequence) sets CDR1 to MNHNY and CDR2 to SVGAGI. Trimming takes 8 bases from V and 4 bases from J, and the germline ends sit 20 bases apart. From the cysteine up to the phenylalanine, the CDR3 has a length of 15 residues. Here the CDR3 DNA is all that survives: 45 bases in frame from base 1.